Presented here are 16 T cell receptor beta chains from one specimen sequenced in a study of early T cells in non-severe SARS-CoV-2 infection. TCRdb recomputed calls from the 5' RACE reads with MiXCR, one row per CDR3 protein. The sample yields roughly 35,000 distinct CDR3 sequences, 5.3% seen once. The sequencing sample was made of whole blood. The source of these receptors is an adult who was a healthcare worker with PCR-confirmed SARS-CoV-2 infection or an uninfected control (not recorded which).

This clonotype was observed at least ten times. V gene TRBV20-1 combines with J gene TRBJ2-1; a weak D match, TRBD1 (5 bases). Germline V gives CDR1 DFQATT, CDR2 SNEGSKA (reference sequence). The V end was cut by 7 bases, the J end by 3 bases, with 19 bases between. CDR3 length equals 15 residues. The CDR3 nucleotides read TGCAGTGGCCGTCGTGGGTCCGACAGCTACAATGAGCAGTTCTTC. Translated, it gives CSGRRGSDSYNEQFF.

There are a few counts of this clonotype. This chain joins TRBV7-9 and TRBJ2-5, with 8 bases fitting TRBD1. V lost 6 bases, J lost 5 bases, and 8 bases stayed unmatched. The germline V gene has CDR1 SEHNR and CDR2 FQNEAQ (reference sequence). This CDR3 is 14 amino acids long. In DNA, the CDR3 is TGTGCCAGCAGTAAACAGGGGGAAGGGGAGACCCAGTACTTC. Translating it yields CASSKQGEGETQYF.

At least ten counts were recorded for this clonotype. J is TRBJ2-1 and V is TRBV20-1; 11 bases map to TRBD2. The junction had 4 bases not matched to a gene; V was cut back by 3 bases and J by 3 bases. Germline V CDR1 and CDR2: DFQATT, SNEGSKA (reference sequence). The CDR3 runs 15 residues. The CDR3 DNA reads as TGCAGTGCTAGGTCCGGGACTAGCGGCTACAATGAGCAGTTCTTC. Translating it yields CSARSGTSGYNEQFF.

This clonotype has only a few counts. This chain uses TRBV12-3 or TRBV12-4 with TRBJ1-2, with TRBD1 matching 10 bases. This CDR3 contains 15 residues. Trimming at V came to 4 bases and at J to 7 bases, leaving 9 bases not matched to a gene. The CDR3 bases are TGTGCCAGCAGTTCTGACAGGGGGCCTAGTGTTGGCTACACCTTC. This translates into CASSSDRGPSVGYTF.

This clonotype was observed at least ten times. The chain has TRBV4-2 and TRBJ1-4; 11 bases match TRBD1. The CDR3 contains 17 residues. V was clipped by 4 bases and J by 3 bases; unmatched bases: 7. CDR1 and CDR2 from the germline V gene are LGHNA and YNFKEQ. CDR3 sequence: CASSPRTGGTSNEKLFF. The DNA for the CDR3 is TGTGCCAGCAGCCCCAGGACAGGGGGCACATCTAATGAAAAACTGTTTTTT.

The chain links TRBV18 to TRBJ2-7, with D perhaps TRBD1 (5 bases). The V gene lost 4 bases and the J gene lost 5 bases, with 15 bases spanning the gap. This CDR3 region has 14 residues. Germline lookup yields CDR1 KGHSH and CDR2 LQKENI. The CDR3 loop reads CASSQTQTAHEQYF. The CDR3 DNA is TGTGCCAGCTCACAGACCCAGACAGCACACGAGCAGTACTTC.

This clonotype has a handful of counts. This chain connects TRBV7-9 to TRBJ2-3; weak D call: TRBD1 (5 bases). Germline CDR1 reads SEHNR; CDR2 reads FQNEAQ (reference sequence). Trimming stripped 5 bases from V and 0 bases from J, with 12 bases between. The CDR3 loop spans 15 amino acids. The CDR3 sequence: CASSLDSTSTDTQYF. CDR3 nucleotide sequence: TGTGCCAGCAGCCTAGACAGCACTAGCACAGATACGCAGTATTTT.

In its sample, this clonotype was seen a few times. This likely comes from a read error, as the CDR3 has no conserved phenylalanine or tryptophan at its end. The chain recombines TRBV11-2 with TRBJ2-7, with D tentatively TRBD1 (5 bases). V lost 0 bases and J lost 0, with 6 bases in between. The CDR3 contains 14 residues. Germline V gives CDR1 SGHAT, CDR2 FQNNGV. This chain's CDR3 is CASSLEGPSYEQYS. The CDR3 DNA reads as TGTGCCAGCAGCTTAGAGGGGCCCTCCTACGAGCAGTACTCC.

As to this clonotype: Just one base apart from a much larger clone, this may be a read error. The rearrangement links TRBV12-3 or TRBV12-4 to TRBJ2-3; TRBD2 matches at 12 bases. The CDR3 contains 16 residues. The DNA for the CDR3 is TGTGCCAGCAGTCAGACTAGCGGGGGTTGGACAGAAACGCAGTATTTT. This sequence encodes CASSQTSGGWTETQYF.

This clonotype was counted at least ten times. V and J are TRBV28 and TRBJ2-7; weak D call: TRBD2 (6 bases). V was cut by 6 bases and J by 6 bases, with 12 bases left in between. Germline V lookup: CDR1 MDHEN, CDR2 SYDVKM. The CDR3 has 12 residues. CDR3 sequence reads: CASSLRRVEQYF. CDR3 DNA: TGTGCCAGCAGCCTTAGGAGGGTCGAGCAGTACTTC.

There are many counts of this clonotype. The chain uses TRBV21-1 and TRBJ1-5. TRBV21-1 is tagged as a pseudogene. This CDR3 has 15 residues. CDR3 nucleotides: TGTGCCAGCAGCAAGACCGGCGGGTTCAATCAGCCCCAGCATTTT. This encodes CASSKTGGFNQPQHF.

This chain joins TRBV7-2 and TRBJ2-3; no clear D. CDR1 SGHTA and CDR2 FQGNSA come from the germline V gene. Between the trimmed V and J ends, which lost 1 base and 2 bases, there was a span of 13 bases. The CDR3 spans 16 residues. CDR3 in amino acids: CASSLDTSLHTDTQYF. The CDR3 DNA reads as TGTGCCAGCAGCTTAGACACATCTTTACACACAGATACGCAGTATTTT. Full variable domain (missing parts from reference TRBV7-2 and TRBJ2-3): GAGVSQSPSNKVTEKGKDVELRCDPISGHTALYWYRQSLGQGLEFLIYFQGNSAPDKSGLPSDRFSAERTGGSVSTLTIQRTQQEDSAVYLCASSLDTSLHTDTQYFGPGTRLTVL.

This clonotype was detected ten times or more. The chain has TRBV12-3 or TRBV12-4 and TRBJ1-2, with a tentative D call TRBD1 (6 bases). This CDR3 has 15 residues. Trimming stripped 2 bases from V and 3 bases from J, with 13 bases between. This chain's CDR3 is CASSLRQGHYYGYTF. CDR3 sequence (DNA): TGTGCCAGCAGTTTAAGGCAGGGGCATTACTATGGCTACACCTTC.

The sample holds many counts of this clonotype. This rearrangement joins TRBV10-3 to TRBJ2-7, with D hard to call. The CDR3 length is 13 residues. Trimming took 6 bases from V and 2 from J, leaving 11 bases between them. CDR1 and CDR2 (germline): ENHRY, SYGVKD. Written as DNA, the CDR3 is TGTGCCATCAGGGGAACAGAGACCTACGAGCAGTACTTC. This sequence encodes CAIRGTETYEQYF.

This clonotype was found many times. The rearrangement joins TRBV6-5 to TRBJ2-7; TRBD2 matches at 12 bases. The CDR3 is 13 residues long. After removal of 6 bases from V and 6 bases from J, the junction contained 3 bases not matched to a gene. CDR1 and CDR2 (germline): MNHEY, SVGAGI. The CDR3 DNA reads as TGTGCCAGCAGAAAACTAGCGGGAGGCGAGCAGTACTTC. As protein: CASRKLAGGEQYF.

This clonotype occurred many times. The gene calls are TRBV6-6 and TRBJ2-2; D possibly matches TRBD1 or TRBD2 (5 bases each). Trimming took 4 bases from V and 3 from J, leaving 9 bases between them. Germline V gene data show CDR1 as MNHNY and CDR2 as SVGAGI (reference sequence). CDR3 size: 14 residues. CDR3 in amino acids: CASSSGTYTGELFF. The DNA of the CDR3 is TGTGCCAGCAGTTCCGGGACCTACACCGGGGAGCTGTTTTTT.